The rows below give T cell receptor beta chains drawn from one sample of a study of long-term antiretroviral therapy in people with HIV. Clones were sequenced by immunoSEQ multiplex PCR, and TCRdb holds only the in-frame ones, with some missing. The sample contains fewer than 30,000 clones, over 70% of which appear only once. The sequencing used unsorted PBMCs, collected 1.1 years before starting antiretroviral therapy. All receptors come from a woman aged 30 to 39 with HIV. The CDR3 runs from the conserved cysteine through the conserved F or W. The D gene is left open where the match is weak. Clone sizes are given selectively: once, few, many, or a class where the clone is expanded.

v_gene,j_gene,abundance,d_gene,CDR3aa,CDR3nt
TRBV13,TRBJ2-5,NA,TRBD2,CASSARLAGVETQYF,TGTGCCAGCAGCGCACGACTAGCGGGGGTGGAGACCCAGTACTTC
TRBV7-2,TRBJ1-1,NA,NA,CASSPGRRPTNTEAFF,TGTGCCAGCAGCCCGGGACGGCGCCCTACGAACACTGAAGCTTTCTTT
TRBV19,TRBJ1-2,once,TRBD1,CASLPPGGASYGYTF,TGTGCCAGCCTTCCCCCAGGGGGCGCGAGCTATGGCTACACCTTC
TRBV9,TRBJ1-5,NA,TRBD1,CASSRTGSSWPQHF,TGTGCCAGCAGTCGGACAGGAAGTAGTTGGCCCCAGCATTTT
TRBV6-5,TRBJ2-1,NA,NA,CASSPGTVPWEQFF,TGTGCCAGCAGTCCGGGGACGGTCCCTTGGGAGCAGTTCTTC
TRBV2,TRBJ2-1,few,TRBD2,CASRARGGPGEEQFF,TGTGCCAGCAGAGCGCGGGGGGGACCCGGTGAAGAGCAGTTCTTC
TRBV14,TRBJ1-2,NA,NA,CASSQDLGRVSGYTF,TGTGCCAGCAGCCAAGATCTTGGAAGGGTTTCTGGCTACACCTTC
TRBV10-3,TRBJ1-1,once,NA,CAISESWQGGAEAFF,TGTGCCATCAGTGAGTCATGGCAGGGTGGTGCTGAAGCTTTCTTT
TRBV7-9,TRBJ2-1,NA,NA,CASSLVSKEQFF,TGTGCCAGCAGCCTTGTGAGTAAAGAGCAGTTCTTC
TRBV27,TRBJ1-5,NA,NA,CASRGGGAVNQPQHF,TGTGCCAGCAGGGGAGGCGGAGCCGTGAATCAGCCCCAGCATTTT
TRBV30,TRBJ2-3,NA,TRBD1,CARGQGLTDTQYF,TGTGCTCGGGGACAGGGTCTTACAGATACGCAGTATTTT
TRBV10-2,TRBJ2-5,NA,TRBD2,CASSEPRGLAEVTQYF,TGCGCCAGCAGTGAGCCAAGGGGACTAGCGGAGGTGACCCAGTACTTC
TRBV27,TRBJ2-1,NA,NA,CASTAGTNQFF,TGTGCCTCCACCGCGGGGACCAATCAGTTCTTC
TRBV7-9,TRBJ2-3,once,TRBD2,CASSLSGGDTQYF,TGTGCCAGCAGCCTAAGCGGGGGTGATACGCAGTATTTT
TRBV5-1,TRBJ1-2,NA,NA,CASSPQGDYGYTF,TGCGCCAGCAGTCCTCAGGGCGACTATGGCTACACCTTC
TRBV10-3,TRBJ1-2,NA,NA,CAIRDMGYFYGYTF,TGTGCCATCAGGGACATGGGATATTTTTATGGCTACACCTTC
TRBV2,TRBJ2-2,NA,NA,CASRGEHSTGELFF,TGTGCCAGCAGGGGGGAGCATAGCACCGGGGAGCTGTTTTTT
TRBV30,TRBJ1-6,NA,TRBD1,CAWSTLVGGNSPLHF,TGTGCCTGGAGTACCCTCGTAGGGGGCAACTCACCCCTCCACTTT
TRBV5-5,TRBJ1-1,NA,NA,CASSLDRMNTEAFF,TGTGCCAGCAGCTTGGACCGTATGAACACTGAAGCTTTCTTT
TRBV30,TRBJ1-1,NA,NA,CARQGMNTEAFF,TGTGCCCGTCAGGGGATGAACACTGAAGCTTTCTTT
TRBV27,TRBJ1-5,NA,NA,CASSSVTSPPTPQHF,TGTGCCAGCAGTTCGGTGACCTCACCCCCTACGCCCCAGCATTTT
TRBV5-6,TRBJ2-5,NA,TRBD1,CASSETGTGQETQYF,TGTGCCAGCAGCGAAACCGGGACAGGCCAAGAGACCCAGTACTTC
TRBV9,TRBJ1-6,NA,NA,CASSVDGGSSYNSPLHF,TGTGCCAGCAGCGTAGACGGGGGGAGCTCCTATAATTCACCCCTCCACTTT
TRBV30,TRBJ1-4,NA,NA,CAWSVTGLGEKLFF,TGTGCCTGGAGTGTAACCGGGTTGGGAGAAAAACTGTTTTTT
TRBV29-1,TRBJ2-1,NA,NA,CSVGQVRNEQFF,TGCAGCGTTGGACAGGTCCGCAATGAGCAGTTCTTC
TRBV6-1,TRBJ2-1,NA,NA,CASLAPAKEQFF,TGTGCCAGCCTGGCCCCTGCCAAGGAGCAGTTCTTC
TRBV11-2,TRBJ2-3,once,NA,CASKPLQGRGADTQYF,TGTGCCAGCAAACCTTTACAGGGCCGAGGGGCAGATACGCAGTATTTT
TRBV5-1,TRBJ1-2,NA,NA,CASSLGAGDGYTF,TGCGCCAGCAGTCTCGGGGCTGGTGATGGCTACACCTTC
TRBV30,TRBJ1-2,NA,NA,CASTANYGYTF,TGTGCCTCCACAGCAAACTATGGCTACACCTTC
TRBV27,TRBJ1-5,NA,TRBD1,CASSRQGGQPQHF,TGTGCCAGCAGTCGACAGGGAGGTCAGCCCCAGCATTTT
TRBV2,TRBJ2-2,once,NA,CASIMGTGELFF,TGTGCCAGCATAATGGGGACCGGGGAGCTGTTTTTT
TRBV15,TRBJ1-2,few,NA,CATSREASQLRGYTF,TGTGCCACCAGCAGAGAAGCCAGCCAGTTGCGTGGCTACACCTTC
TRBV7-3,TRBJ1-3,NA,TRBD1,CASSSTGGGNTIYF,TGTGCCAGCAGCTCAACAGGGGGAGGAAACACCATATATTTT
TRBV6-1,TRBJ1-4,NA,NA,CASSEDRASANEKLFF,TGTGCCAGCAGTGAAGATCGTGCCAGCGCTAATGAAAAACTGTTTTTT
TRBV11-2,TRBJ1-6,few,NA,CASSLGAGTNSPLHF,TGTGCCAGCAGCTTAGGGGCAGGAACGAATTCACCCCTCCACTTT
TRBV9,TRBJ1-1,NA,NA,CASSVAAQGDTEAFF,TGTGCCAGCAGCGTAGCGGCCCAGGGTGACACTGAAGCTTTCTTT
TRBV18,TRBJ2-7,once,TRBD2,CASSRDRDYYSYEQYF,TGTGCCAGCTCACGCGACCGGGACTACTACTCCTACGAGCAGTACTTC
TRBV10-3,TRBJ1-2,NA,TRBD1,CAISEQGAGGYTF,TGTGCCATCAGCGAACAGGGGGCGGGTGGCTACACCTTC
TRBV28,TRBJ1-2,once,NA,CATSLGGASINGYTF,TGTGCCACCTCGCTCGGGGGCGCATCTATTAATGGCTACACCTTC
TRBV7-7,TRBJ2-2,NA,NA,CASRAGTANTGELFF,TGTGCCAGCAGGGCCGGGACGGCGAACACCGGGGAGCTGTTTTTT
TRBV29-1,TRBJ2-5,NA,TRBD1,CSVEEGTGGEETQYF,TGCAGCGTTGAAGAGGGGACAGGGGGCGAAGAGACCCAGTACTTC
TRBV6-5,TRBJ1-5,NA,TRBD1,CASSRDRDQPQHF,TGTGCCAGCAGTAGGGACAGAGATCAGCCCCAGCATTTT
TRBV11-2,TRBJ2-5,NA,TRBD1,CASSSLQGAGETQYF,TGTGCCAGCAGCTCGCTACAGGGGGCCGGGGAGACCCAGTACTTC
TRBV29-1,TRBJ2-7,NA,NA,CSVAPREAYEQYF,TGCAGCGTTGCCCCACGGGAAGCCTACGAGCAGTACTTC
TRBV10-1,TRBJ1-1,few,TRBD1,CASRGGTGGAKNTEAFF,TGCGCCAGCAGAGGCGGGACAGGGGGGGCGAAGAACACTGAAGCTTTCTTT
TRBV7-6,TRBJ2-1,NA,TRBD2,CASSLPAGGLNEQFF,TGTGCCAGCAGCTTACCCGCGGGGGGGCTTAATGAGCAGTTCTTC
TRBV5-5,TRBJ1-1,NA,NA,CASSWAWGLNTEAFF,TGTGCCAGCAGCTGGGCGTGGGGCTTGAACACTGAAGCTTTCTTT
TRBV7-2,TRBJ1-2,NA,NA,CASSSPTPTNYGYTF,TGTGCCAGCAGCTCGCCGACACCGACTAACTATGGCTACACCTTC
TRBV19,TRBJ2-3,few,TRBD2,CASRSSGGAWTDTQYF,TGTGCCAGTAGGTCTAGCGGGGGGGCCTGGACAGATACGCAGTATTTT
TRBV5-6,TRBJ1-6,NA,NA,CASSLDVGNSPLHF,TGTGCCAGCAGCTTGGACGTCGGTAATTCACCCCTCCACTTT
TRBV2,TRBJ2-7,NA,NA,CASIQAAIYEQYF,TGTGCCAGCATTCAGGCAGCTATCTACGAGCAGTACTTC
TRBV7-2,TRBJ1-4,NA,NA,CASSSLLFGEKLFF,TGTGCCAGCAGCTCTCTGCTATTTGGTGAAAAACTGTTTTTT
TRBV6-1,TRBJ1-6,NA,NA,CASKNWDSPLHF,TGTGCCAGCAAGAACTGGGATTCACCCCTCCACTTT
TRBV29-1,TRBJ2-2,NA,NA,CSVRAPGMNTGELFF,TGCAGCGTTCGGGCCCCAGGGATGAACACCGGGGAGCTGTTTTTT
TRBV7-2,TRBJ1-2,NA,NA,CASSWPSFRGVSDGYTF,TGTGCCAGCAGCTGGCCCAGTTTCAGGGGTGTGAGCGATGGCTACACCTTC